These T cell receptor beta chains were read from a single sample in a study of CD8+CD57+ T cells in acquired aplastic anemia. TCRdb re-derived calls from the reads in MiXCR, one entry per CDR3 protein. This sample has hundreds of thousands of distinct CDR3 sequences, with roughly 64% found just once. The sample comprised sorted CD4+, CD8+, or CD8+CD57+ T cells (not recorded which) from PBMCs. All receptors derive from a human donor in good health, serving as a control. Each CDR3 is given with its conserved first and last residue. A D gene is named only where the DNA matches it firmly. Rows give clone size only sometimes, using once, few, many, or a class for an expanded clone.

>.|TRBD2|TRBJ2-3|15|TRBV7-8
TGTGCCAGCAGCTCCTGGCGGGGGAAAACAGATACGCAGTATTTT
CASSSWRGKTDTQYF
>many|.|TRBJ1-1|13|TRBV2
TGTGCCAGCAGTTATATGGGGGGGACTGAAGCTTTCTTT
CASSYMGGTEAFF
>.|.|TRBJ2-6|18|TRBV25-1
TGTGCCAGCAGTGTTACTTCCGGGCTGTGCTCTGGGGCCAACGTCCTGACTTTC
CASSVTSGLCSGANVLTF
>.|.|TRBJ1-3|17|TRBV9
TGTGCCAGCAGCGAACGGCTTGCACAAACATCCGGAAACACCATATATTTT
CASSERLAQTSGNTIYF
>once|.|TRBJ2-7|15|TRBV6-5
TGTGCCAGCGGTAACGGGGCGGGAAAGACCTATCGGCAGTACTTC
CASGNGAGKTYRQYF
>.|.|TRBJ1-5|16|TRBV9
TGTGCCACCAGCGGAGGTCTGGACCTCCGCGATCAGATGCAGCATTTT
CATSGGLDLRDQMQHF
>.|.|TRBJ2-3|14|TRBV7-6
TGTGCCAGCAGCTTGGCCGACAGGACAGATCCGCAGTACTTT
CASSLADRTDPQYF
>.|.|TRBJ1-6|14|TRBV9
TGTGCCAGCAGTGTACAGGGAAGGAATTCTACCCTCCACTTT
CASSVQGRNSTLHF
>few|.|TRBJ1-1|14|TRBV20-1
TGCAGTGCTCCCGGCGTAGCGTCGAACACTGAAGCTCTCTTT
CSAPGVASNTEALF
>.|TRBD2|TRBJ2-2|16|TRBV7-6
TGTGCCAGCAGCAAGACTAGCGGGGGAAACACCGGGGAGCTGTTTTTT
CASSKTSGGNTGELFF
>.|TRBD1|TRBJ1-2|18|TRBV10-2
TGCGCCAGCAGTGAGTCGAGGACAGGGGCAGGGGCCAACTATGGCTACACCTTC
CASSESRTGAGANYGYTF
>many|.|TRBJ2-3|15|TRBV7-2
TGTGCCAGCAGCTTAGTTCCGGCGAGCACAGATACGCAGTATTTT
CASSLVPASTDTQYF
>.|.|TRBJ1-2|16|TRBV12-5
TGTGCCAGCCGAACTTTGGGTACCGGGCTGCGCGATGGAGGCACCTTC
CASRTLGTGLRDGGTF
>.|.|TRBJ2-5|12|TRBV5-6
TGTGCCAGCAGGGACACAGGGAAGACCCAGTACTTC
CASRDTGKTQYF
>.|.|TRBJ1-6|16|TRBV7-8
TGTGCCAGCAGCCAAGACGGATTGAACTATAGCTACACCCTCCACTTT
CASSQDGLNYSYTLHF
>.|TRBD1|TRBJ1-2|15|TRBV2
TGTGCCAGCAGTGATGAGTCAGGGGGCTCTGATGGCTACACCTTC
CASSDESGGSDGYTF
>many|TRBD1|TRBJ1-2|16|TRBV12-3/TRBV12-4
TGTGCCAGCAGTCCGGATAGGGGGACAGGTCACTATGGCTACACCTTC
CASSPDRGTGHYGYTF
>.|.|TRBJ1-2|14|TRBV9
TGTGCCAGCAGCCAAAATCTCGGAATCTATGGCTACTCCTTC
CASSQNLGIYGYSF
>.|TRBD2|TRBJ2-3|15|TRBV9
TGTGCCAGCAGCTTGACCAGGGGACTAGAAGATACGCAGTATTTT
CASSLTRGLEDTQYF
>.|.|TRBJ2-5|14|TRBV7-6
TGTGCCAGCAGCTTAAAACGGAGCCAAGAGACCCAGTACTTC
CASSLKRSQETQYF
>.|.|TRBJ2-7|16|TRBV7-2
TGTGCCAGCAGCGGACGCTCGACAGCCTTTACCTACGAGCAGTACTTC
CASSGRSTAFTYEQYF
>.|TRBD2|TRBJ2-5|14|TRBV11-1
TGTGCCAGCAGCCCGTGCGGGAGGATAGAGACCCAGTACTTC
CASSPCGRIETQYF
>.|.|TRBJ1-2|14|TRBV5-1
TGTGCCAGCAGCTTATCTTGTGGAGACCATGGCTACACCTTC
CASSLSCGDHGYTF
>.|.|TRBJ1-2|11|TRBV20-1
TGCAGTGCGGTCGACAGGTGGGGCTACACCTTC
CSAVDRWGYTF
>.|.|TRBJ1-6|13|TRBV25-1
TGTGCCAGCCCTGCAAGAGATAATTCACCCCTCCACTTT
CASPARDNSPLHF
>.|TRBD2|TRBJ2-3|15|TRBV13
TGTGCCAGCAGCTTAACTAGCGGGTACACAGATACGCAGTATTTT
CASSLTSGYTDTQYF
>few|.|TRBJ2-1|10|TRBV29-1
TGCAGCGTTGCCCACAATGAGCAGTTCTTC
CSVAHNEQFF
>few|.|TRBJ2-3|16|TRBV20-1
TGCAGTGCTATAGTTGGTACGGGGCCTCACACAGATACGCAGTATTTT
CSAIVGTGPHTDTQYF
>.|.|TRBJ2-7|14|TRBV7-3
TGTGCCAGCAGCAAGGAGGGCACAGCTTGCGACGAGCAGTTC
CASSKEGTACDEQF
>few|TRBD2|TRBJ2-1|17|TRBV20-1
TGCAGTGCTCAGGGGGCTAGCGGGGGGGAGTCCTACAATGAGCAGTTCTTC
CSAQGASGGESYNEQFF
>once|.|TRBJ1-5|14|TRBV7-3
TGTGCCAGCAGGGCCCAGGGCGGCGATCAGCCCCAGCATTTT
CASRAQGGDQPQHF
>.|TRBD1|TRBJ1-1|11|TRBV6-1
TGTGCCAGCCTCAGGACAGGGGAAGCTTTCTTT
CASLRTGEAFF
>.|TRBD2|TRBJ2-2|16|TRBV7-8
TGTGCCAGCAGCCTAGTACCGGGGGGTTACACCGGGGAGCTGTTTTTT
CASSLVPGGYTGELFF
>.|.|TRBJ1-5|15|TRBV7-8
TGTGCCAGCAGTGTAGGTCCAAGCCGAGATCAGCTCTTGCATTTT
CASSVGPSRDQLLHF
>many|.|TRBJ1-5|14|TRBV6-2/TRBV6-3
TGTGCCAGCAGTTACTCGTATAGTAGTCAGCCCCAGCATTTT
CASSYSYSSQPQHF
>.|TRBD2|TRBJ2-6|15|TRBV9
TGTGCCAGCAGCGTGTCGGGACTAGTCTACGAGGTCCTGACTTTC
CASSVSGLVYEVLTF
>few|.|TRBJ1-2|14|TRBV19
TGTGCCAGTAGTCCAGTCTTAGCTAACTATGGCTACACCTTC
CASSPVLANYGYTF
>once|.|TRBJ2-3|16|TRBV7-8
TGTGCCAGCAGCTTAGACTGGGCAGGTTCCACAGATACGCAGTATTTT
CASSLDWAGSTDTQYF
>few|TRBD1|TRBJ1-2|14|TRBV2
TGTGCCAGCAGTGGAGGGACAGGGAGTCATGGCTACACCTTC
CASSGGTGSHGYTF
>.|.|TRBJ2-1|14|TRBV2
TGTGCCACCCGAGGACGGAACTCCTACAATGAGCAGTTCTTC
CATRGRNSYNEQFF
>once|.|TRBJ2-2|15|TRBV7-2
TGTGCCAGCAGTTTAGGCCTAGCAGGAACCGGTGAGCTGTTTTTT
CASSLGLAGTGELFF
>.|.|TRBJ2-5|15|TRBV7-8
TGTGCCAGCAGCCCTGAACAGGGGGGGGTCGATGGCTACTACTTC
CASSPEQGGVDGYYF
>.|.|TRBJ2-7|14|TRBV5-5
TGCGCCAGCAGCCCGCCCATGGAAAGCTACGAGCAGTACTTC
CASSPPMESYEQYF
>many|.|TRBJ2-6|16|TRBV6-5
TGTGCCAGCAGTTCCCCGCGGGCGGCTGGGGCCAACGTCCTGACTTTC
CASSSPRAAGANVLTF
>.|.|TRBJ2-3|14|TRBV10-3
TGTGCCATGAGACTGGCCGACAGGAACTATAGCTACACTTTC
CAMRLADRNYSYTF
>.|.|TRBJ2-3|16|TRBV7-2
TGCGCCAGCAGCACGGTACCCCGGGACTCAAGGGATACGCAGTATTTT
CASSTVPRDSRDTQYF
>.|.|TRBJ2-7|11|TRBV10-1
TGCGCCGGCAGATCCGAACGCGAGCAGTACTTC
CAGRSEREQYF
>.|.|TRBJ1-2|15|TRBV7-2
TGTGCCAGCAGCGTATACGGGGGAGAGACTCAGTACTTCACCTTC
CASSVYGGETQYFTF
>.|.|TRBJ2-7|15|TRBV12-3/TRBV12-4
TGTGCCAGCAGCAGAGGCGCGTTAGATCCCTACGAGCAGTACTTC
CASSRGALDPYEQYF
>few|TRBD1|TRBJ2-3|11|TRBV29-1
TGCAGCGTGGCCCAGGGGGAGATACAGTATTTT
CSVAQGEIQYF
>.|.|TRBJ2-6|9|TRBV5-1
TGCGCCAGCAGCCCAGGCCTGACTTTC
CASSPGLTF
>.|.|TRBJ2-2|15|TRBV7-3
TGTGCCAGCAGCTTGCGACGGCAAGAGACCCAGGACCTCTTTTTT
CASSLRRQETQDLFF
>once|.|TRBJ1-1|13|TRBV6-5
TGTGCCAGCACTGATTACAGTGCCTCTGAAGCTTTCTTT
CASTDYSASEAFF
>.|.|TRBJ1-1|14|TRBV7-9
TGTGCCAGCTCCCGAACAGACCCGAACACTGAAGCTTTCTTT
CASSRTDPNTEAFF